The rows below give T cell receptor beta chains drawn from one sample of a study of blood T cell repertoires in COVID-19. Sequencing used immunoSEQ multiplex PCR; TCRdb keeps in-frame clones, though not all of them. The sample holds approximately 150,000 clones, around 85% seen once. Sequenced input: PBMCs or T cells enriched from blood (not recorded which). The source is a woman in her thirties or forties with acute COVID-19. CDR3s include the opening cysteine and the closing phenylalanine or tryptophan. D genes are given only for firm matches. Size values are once, few and many counts, or a class for expanded clones, and some rows have none.

v_call	j_call	clone_size	d_call	cdr3_nt	cdr3_aa
TRBV7-9	TRBJ2-1	.	TRBD2	TGTGCCAGCAGCTTAGCTCTAGCGGGAAGCAATGAGCAGTTCTTC	CASSLALAGSNEQFF
TRBV12-3/TRBV12-4	TRBJ1-5	.	.	TGTGCCAGCAGTTTGACAAAGGCTCAGCCCCAGCATTTT	CASSLTKAQPQHF
TRBV7-3	TRBJ2-3	.	.	TGTGCCAGCAGCCACCCGGGGGATACGCAGTATTTT	CASSHPGDTQYF
TRBV7-3	TRBJ2-3	.	.	TGTGCCAGCAGCTACCAACCTACTAGCACAGATACGCAGTATTTT	CASSYQPTSTDTQYF
TRBV7-9	TRBJ1-1	.	.	TGTGCCAGCAGCTTAGGAAATGCTTGGAGTATGAACACTGAAGCTTTCTTT	CASSLGNAWSMNTEAFF
TRBV9	TRBJ2-3	.	.	TGTGCCAGCAGCGTAGCCGGGACTCCCCCCGCAGATACGCAGTATTTT	CASSVAGTPPADTQYF
TRBV2	TRBJ2-5	.	.	TGTGCCAGCAGCGGCAGGGAGACCCAGTACTTC	CASSGRETQYF
TRBV6-5	TRBJ1-1	.	TRBD1	TGTGCCAGCAGTTACGGGGACAGCGTCCAGAAAGCTTTCTTT	CASSYGDSVQKAFF
TRBV4-1	TRBJ1-1	.	.	TGCGCCAGCAGCCACCACACCTACAGGGCCGGGACTGAAGCTTTCTTT	CASSHHTYRAGTEAFF
TRBV19	TRBJ2-5	.	.	TGTGCCAGTAGTATCCAGGGTCAGACCCAGTACTTC	CASSIQGQTQYF
TRBV29-1	TRBJ1-1	.	TRBD1	TGCAGCGTTGTGGGACAGCTTTCCCGTTTACCAAACACTGAAGCTTTCTTT	CSVVGQLSRLPNTEAFF
TRBV9	TRBJ1-4	.	.	TGTGCCAGCAGCACAGGACAGACAACTAATGAAAAACTGTTTTTT	CASSTGQTTNEKLFF
TRBV25-1	TRBJ2-7	few	TRBD2	TGTGCCAGCAGTGAAAAGCGGGAGCGATCCTACGAGCAGTACTTC	CASSEKRERSYEQYF
TRBV7-9	TRBJ2-7	.	TRBD2	TGTGCCAGCACCCCGGGGGGCTACGAGCAGTACTTC	CASTPGGYEQYF
TRBV5-8	TRBJ2-2	.	.	TGTGCCAGCAGCCCGGGGGCCGGGGAGCTGTTTTTT	CASSPGAGELFF
TRBV5-4	TRBJ1-1	.	.	TGTGCCAGCAGCTTGGATACCACAGTGAACACTGAAGCTTTCTTT	CASSLDTTVNTEAFF
TRBV3-1/TRBV3-2	TRBJ2-1	.	TRBD2	TGTGCCAGCAGCCAACTTCGGACTAGCGAGTACAATGAGCAGTTCTTC	CASSQLRTSEYNEQFF
TRBV3-1/TRBV3-2	TRBJ2-7	.	.	TGTGCCAGCAGCCAACGGGGGTGGGAGCAGTACTTC	CASSQRGWEQYF
TRBV6-1	TRBJ2-5	.	.	TGTGCCAGCAGTGAAGCGCGGTCTTGGGAGACCCAGTACTTC	CASSEARSWETQYF
TRBV18	TRBJ1-1	few	.	TGTGCCAGCTCACCCCGCAAGATGGGGCTGAGGACTGAAGCTTTCTTT	CASSPRKMGLRTEAFF
TRBV5-4	TRBJ1-5	.	.	TGTGCCAGCAGCTTGCAGGGCGCTAATCAGCCCCAGCATTTT	CASSLQGANQPQHF